The 10 T cell receptor beta chains in this list originate from one sample, sequenced in a study of cytomegalovirus exposure and HLA in healthy donors. PCR was performed using 60 Vbeta and 13 Jbeta primers. Sequenced by immunoSEQ multiplex PCR; TCRdb stores in-frame clones only, minus some. The sample lists under 90,000 clones, 77% occurring once. The sequenced sample consisted of PBMCs. These receptors were taken from a man aged 45 to 65 in good health and CMV-seropositive.

The gene calls are TRBV19 and TRBJ1-5; D not resolved. The CDR3 runs to 13 residues. The ends were cut back, 3 bases at V and 0 bases at J, with 3 bases in the middle. In germline, CDR1 is LNHDA, CDR2 SQIVND (reference sequence). In DNA, the CDR3 is TGTGCCAGTAGTATTAGTAGCAATCAGCCCCAGCATTTT. As protein: CASSISSNQPQHF.

This sequence joins TRBV7-2 and TRBJ2-7; 8 bases are shared with TRBD2. The CDR3 sequence is 14 residues long. Germline CDR1 reads SGHTA; CDR2 reads FQGNSA. With V trimmed by 4 bases and J by 12 bases, 14 bases remained unmatched. The CDR3 loop is CASSSYLAGSPPYF. CDR3 coding DNA: TGTGCCAGCAGCTCCTACCTAGCGGGTTCCCCCCCGTACTTC.

The J gene is TRBJ1-3, the V gene TRBV5-1; tentatively, D is TRBD1 (5 bases). The CDR3 totals 16 residues. CDR1 and CDR2 from the germline V gene are SGHRS and YFSETQ. V lost 2 bases, J lost 4 bases, and 16 bases lay in between. CDR3 sequence: CASSFLPAGPGNTIYF. CDR3 sequence (DNA): TGCGCCAGCAGCTTTTTACCTGCGGGGCCCGGAAACACCATATATTTT.

This chain connects TRBV19 to TRBJ2-3; TRBD2 agrees at 13 bases. The V segment lost 7 bases and the J segment 1 base; nucleotides outside the gene matches: 5. The CDR3 length is 16 residues. Germline V gene lookup returns CDR1 LNHDA and CDR2 SQIVND (reference sequence). In DNA, the CDR3 is TGTGCCAGTACCCTCGGGACTAGCGGGGGCACAGATACGCAGTATTTT. Amino acids: CASTLGTSGGTDTQYF.

The chain is built from TRBV5-6 and TRBJ2-7, with a tentative D call TRBD1 (5 bases). Trimming took off 0 bases at V and 2 bases at J, with 12 bases between the two ends. The germline CDR1 and CDR2 sequences are SGHDT and YYEEEE. CDR3 length: 15 residues. The CDR3 DNA follows: TGTGCCAGCAGCTTGGGCAGGGTCCTTACCTACGAGCAGTACTTC. Translating it yields CASSLGRVLTYEQYF.

The chain recombines TRBV18 with TRBJ2-7, with 9 nucleotides matching TRBD1. V dropped 3 bases and J dropped 6; count of bases not matched to a gene: 6. Germline loops: CDR1 KGHSH, CDR2 LQKENI. The CDR3 runs to 14 residues. CDR3 in amino acids: CASSPGQGMSEQYF. In DNA, the CDR3 is TGTGCCAGCTCACCGGGACAGGGTATGAGCGAGCAGTACTTC.

The chain combines TRBV6-1 with TRBJ1-2, with 10 bases identical to TRBD1. The CDR3 has 12 residues. With 8 bases clipped from V and 9 bases from J, the junction kept 6 bases outside the gene matches. Germline V gives CDR1 MNHNS, CDR2 SASEGT. The CDR3 is CASRTGGNSYTF. The CDR3 region has the DNA TGTGCCAGCCGGACAGGGGGAAATAGCTACACCTTC.

The sample holds one count of this clone. The gene calls are TRBV4-1 and TRBJ1-6; 8 nucleotides agree with TRBD1. This CDR3 spans 15 amino acids. V dropped 1 base and J dropped 6; count of bases not matched to a gene: 2. The V gene's germline CDR1 is MGHRA and CDR2 YSYEKL. CDR3 sequence: CASSQGQGINSPLHF. In DNA form, the CDR3 reads TGCGCCAGCAGCCAAGGACAGGGGATTAATTCACCCCTCCACTTT.

The chain is built from TRBV19 and TRBJ1-1, with 7 bases identical to TRBD1. Germline loops: CDR1 LNHDA, CDR2 SQIVND (reference sequence). J was trimmed by 8 bases and V by 5 bases; bases with no gene match: 14. This CDR3 is 15 amino acids long. In DNA form, the CDR3 reads TGTGCCAGTAGTTCGGGACAGCTGAGGACCAACGAAGCTTTCTTT. It encodes CASSSGQLRTNEAFF.

CDR3 in amino acids: CASSLGGSQETQYF. The CDR3 coding sequence is TGCGCCAGCAGCTTGGGCGGCAGCCAAGAGACCCAGTACTTC. The chain uses TRBV5-1 and TRBJ2-5; D gene uncertain. Trimming removed 0 bases at V and 1 base at J, with 7 bases between. The CDR3 totals 14 residues. Germline loops: CDR1 SGHRS, CDR2 YFSETQ.